This T cell receptor beta chain derives from a study of cytomegalovirus exposure and HLA in healthy donors. Study findings and constraints: Later analysis showed most CMV-associated TCR beta chains appearing HLA-restricted. The authors assumed roughly uniform sequencing depth across donors for presence/absence analyses. Among immune exposure information, only CMV serostatus was available.

Although they were nominally healthy when sampled, donors likely had unrecorded immune exposures. PCR amplification relied on 60 Vbeta primers (plus 13 Jbeta primers). The method was immunoSEQ multiplex PCR; TCRdb's version includes in-frame clones alone and lacks a portion of them. The sample shows 100,000 to 150,000 clones, under 80% of them seen only once. In the case of this clone: The antigen is undetermined.

The CDR3 consists of 15 residues. V lost 4 bases to trimming and J lost 5 bases; unmatched junction nucleotides: 8. Germline values: CDR1 ENHRY, CDR2 SYGVKD. This chain links TRBV10-3 with TRBJ2-5; TRBD1 matches 9 bases. The sample consisted of PBMCs. This receptor was obtained from an older woman in good health and CMV-seropositive. CDR3 sequence reads: CAISAGTGQGETQYF. In DNA form, the CDR3 reads TGTGCCATCAGTGCTGGGACAGGGCAGGGTGAGACCCAGTACTTC.